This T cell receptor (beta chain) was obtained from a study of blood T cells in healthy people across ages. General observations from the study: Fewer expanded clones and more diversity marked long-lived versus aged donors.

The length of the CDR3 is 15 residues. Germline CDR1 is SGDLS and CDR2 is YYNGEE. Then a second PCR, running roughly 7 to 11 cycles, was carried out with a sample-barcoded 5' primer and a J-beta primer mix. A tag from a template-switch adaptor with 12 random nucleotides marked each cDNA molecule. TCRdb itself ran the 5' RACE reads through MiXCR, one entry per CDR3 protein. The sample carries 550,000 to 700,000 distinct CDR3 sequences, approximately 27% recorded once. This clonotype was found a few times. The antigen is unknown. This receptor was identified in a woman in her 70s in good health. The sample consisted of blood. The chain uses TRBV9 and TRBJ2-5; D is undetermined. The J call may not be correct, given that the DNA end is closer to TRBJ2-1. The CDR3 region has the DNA TGTGCCAGCAGCTCCATTATACCGGGCCACAATGAGCAGTTCTTC. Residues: CASSSIIPGHNEQFF.